A selection of T cell receptor beta chains follows, all from one sample in a study of cytomegalovirus exposure and HLA in healthy donors. The table came from immunoSEQ multiplex PCR; TCRdb's copy has only in-frame clones and leaves some out. The sample has approximately 230,000 clones, over 75% seen once. Sequences were obtained from PBMCs. The receptors shown here come from a man between 18 and 29 years old in good health and CMV-seropositive. Each CDR3 is given without its conserved first and last residue.

CDR3aa	v_gene	j_gene
ASSFFLAGAEETQY	TRBV5-1	TRBJ2-5
ASSLGPREGEQY	TRBV5-1	TRBJ2-7
ASSFRDSLVEQY	TRBV5-6	TRBJ2-7
ASSQTPGRGGDYGYT	TRBV4-1	TRBJ1-2
ASSYSGDTQY	TRBV6-6	TRBJ2-3
ASSSGQVLRGYT	TRBV19	TRBJ1-2
ASSAGDSNQPQH	TRBV6-6	TRBJ1-5
ASSVSGRAYDEQY	TRBV9	TRBJ2-7
ASSLGQGPYEQY	TRBV11-1	TRBJ2-7
ASRGEFGGRNTEAF	TRBV11-3	TRBJ1-1
ASSLRTDYNEQF	TRBV27	TRBJ2-1
ASSYRRGESTEAF	TRBV6-6	TRBJ1-1
ASSTSGGAHGYGYT	TRBV19	TRBJ1-2
ASSLQVGTNTQY	TRBV5-1	TRBJ2-3
AWSVSGQGYNEQF	TRBV30	TRBJ2-1
ASSWTDKANYGYT	TRBV6-5	TRBJ1-2
AWSYGVWSGYT	TRBV30	TRBJ1-2
ASSPEGPGNQPQH	TRBV25-1	TRBJ1-5
ASSSGLAGAVNEQF	TRBV5-6	TRBJ2-1
ASSAETDSYEQY	TRBV2	TRBJ2-7
ASSLGYQRGITDTQY	TRBV7-2	TRBJ2-3
ASSLHGGVEQY	TRBV6-5	TRBJ2-7
ASSRGRTEKLF	TRBV18	TRBJ1-4
SVDKGQGMANYGYT	TRBV29-1	TRBJ1-2
ASSLAGRLQEKLF	TRBV5-4	TRBJ1-4
ASSLETGVYEQY	TRBV11-1	TRBJ2-7
ASSLSAPGQGAYEQY	TRBV28	TRBJ2-7
ASSPTRDRGLHEQY	TRBV5-1	TRBJ2-7
ASSHRLVGYYEQY	TRBV4-1	TRBJ2-7
ASSPGTGPNQPQH	TRBV5-5	TRBJ1-5
ASSTTERVYNEQF	TRBV7-3	TRBJ2-1
ASSEVSGAPNTEAF	TRBV6-1	TRBJ1-1
ASSMKGRGGYT	TRBV19	TRBJ1-2
AWSVLRQGAGEKLF	TRBV30	TRBJ1-4
ASTRQGAIANEQF	TRBV25-1	TRBJ2-1
ASSFQGRNYNEQF	TRBV28	TRBJ2-1
SVFGAYEQY	TRBV29-1	TRBJ2-7
ASSKTLAQGTDTQY	TRBV11-2	TRBJ2-3
ASSKGQEGSDTQY	TRBV6-1	TRBJ2-3
ASSSRKTSGTYNEQF	TRBV11-1	TRBJ2-1
ASSPPERTEAF	TRBV18	TRBJ1-1
ASSAVGLAGKNEQF	TRBV9	TRBJ2-1
ASSRQDRNYGYT	TRBV4-1	TRBJ1-2